This T cell receptor beta chain appears in the sequencing data of a study of blood T cells in healthy people across ages (dated by TCRdb to 2013 to 2016). Concerning the study at large: In model experiments, roughly one uniquely barcoded TCR beta cDNA molecule per two T cells was captured by template switching. Age-related changes in TCR beta repertoire diversity were measured in the study by deep sequencing normalized with unique cDNA molecular identifiers. Donors were grouped into four age groups: young (average about 15 years), middle-aged (roughly 38), aged (around 60) and long-lived (just over 80). Donors of different ages were randomly distributed across sequencing lanes to avoid experimental bias. Using the same blood draw, the study looked at two additional independent replicas of 1 million unique cDNA reads for two donors, one aged 18 to 30 and the other aged 80 or older.

The CDR3 starts with the cysteine, ends with the phenylalanine, and has 16 residues. Kept here is only the CDR3 DNA, which spans 48 bases and is read in frame from base 1. From V the trimming removes 3 bases and from J it removes 6 bases, while the gene matches leave 11 bases of the junction unaccounted for. Based on the germline V gene (reference sequence), the CDR1 and CDR2 sequences are DFQATT and SNEGSKA. The method behind the library was 5' RACE. TCRdb names Illumina HiSeq 2500 as the instrument used. A second PCR of about 7 to 12 cycles was run with a J-beta primer mix and a sample-barcoded 5' primer. A template-switch 5' adaptor carrying 12 random nucleotides introduced a unique molecular identifier onto each TCR beta cDNA molecule. Each sample yielded at least 2.5 million CDR3-containing paired-end reads. The Mint cDNA synthesis kit, primed by a TRBC-specific oligonucleotide, was used to synthesize first-strand cDNA from all RNA. Following uracil-DNA glycosylase treatment, all cDNA underwent a first 18-cycle PCR with the universal primers M1SS and BC2_uni_R. The authors' pipeline ran thus. For normalization, 1 million high-quality reads were randomly selected from each sample, with every read carrying a distinct molecular identifier. Reads sharing molecular identifiers were discarded rather than binned into consensus sequences. CDR3 identification, clonotype clustering and error correction used MiTCR with a Q25 quality threshold and the strictest error-elimination algorithm. A nonparametric unseen species model using Euler transformation provided a lower-bound estimate of total TCR beta diversity. TCRdb handled the public reads itself, with Q25 trimming in fastp and clone calling in MiXCR, and kept productive beta chains. Rows are unified per CDR3 protein, each entry keeping the most common DNA and genes. For this entry, the V and J calls and clone size follow TCRdb and not the study's own pipeline. Counted in this sample were roughly 800,000 distinct CDR3 sequences; 58% of them appeared once. The ten largest clones represent 22% of the sample.

The roughly 39 donors, aged about 6 to 100 years, were systemically healthy Caucasian individuals from Russia. About 10 milliliters of peripheral blood were collected from each donor into EDTA-treated Vacutainer tubes. Ficoll-Paque density-gradient centrifugation was used to isolate PBMCs, with at least 6 million per sample. Trizol reagent was used to extract total RNA from PBMCs, with at least 6 micrograms per sample. The percentages of naive CD45RAhigh/CD27high T cells were determined by flow cytometry on a PBMC aliquot from every donor. What the research found in general, with its limitations: Observed TCR beta diversity per million T cells fell roughly linearly with age, and a significant reduction was already apparent by age roughly 40. Observed TCR beta diversity correlated strongly with the percentage of naive T cells measured by flow cytometry. Because the CMV infection status of the donors was unknown, age-related changes in expanded clonotypes may potentially have been confounded. Bulk unsorted PBMC profiling prevented conclusive comparison of naive and antigen-experienced compartments. Total diversity estimates from one million sequenced T cells were considered lower bounds and underestimates. The long-lived group showed more naive CD4+ T cells, fewer expanded clones and increased TCR diversity than the aged group, suggesting age selection.

This clonotype turned up a few times. The antigen it recognizes is unknown. It has no much larger one-base neighbor in the sample; base qualities were not kept. The specimen sequenced was blood. The rearranged chain carries TRBV20-1 and TRBJ2-5; 12 central nucleotides agree with TRBD2. The source is a man aged 30-40 years in good health. The bases are TGCAGTGCTAGGCCTAAGACTAGCGGGGGCGGAAAGACCCAGTACTTC. This yields the protein CSARPKTSGGGKTQYF.